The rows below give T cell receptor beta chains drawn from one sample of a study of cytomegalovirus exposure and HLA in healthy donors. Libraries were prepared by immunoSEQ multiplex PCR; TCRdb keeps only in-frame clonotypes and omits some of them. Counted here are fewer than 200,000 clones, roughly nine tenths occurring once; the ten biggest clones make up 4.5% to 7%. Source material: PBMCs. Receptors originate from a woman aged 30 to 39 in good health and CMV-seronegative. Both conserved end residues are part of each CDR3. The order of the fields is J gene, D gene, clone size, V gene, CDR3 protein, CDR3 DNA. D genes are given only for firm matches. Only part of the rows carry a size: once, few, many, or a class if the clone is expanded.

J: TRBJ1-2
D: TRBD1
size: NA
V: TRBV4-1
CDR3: CASSQDRDRVNYGYTF
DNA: TGCGCCAGCAGCCAAGATCGGGACAGGGTTAACTATGGCTACACCTTC

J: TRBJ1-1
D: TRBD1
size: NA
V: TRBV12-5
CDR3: CASGLAHGTGNTEAFF
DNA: TGTGCTAGTGGTTTGGCCCATGGGACAGGGAACACTGAAGCTTTCTTT

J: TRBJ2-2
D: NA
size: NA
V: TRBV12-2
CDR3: CASRSRTPPSPRRTGELFF
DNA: TGTGCAAGTCGCTCCCGAACTCCCCCATCCCCACGGCGTACCGGGGAGCTGTTTTTT

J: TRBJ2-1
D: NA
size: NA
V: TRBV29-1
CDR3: CSVVGASGRGEQFF
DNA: TGCAGCGTTGTGGGGGCCTCAGGTCGCGGTGAGCAGTTCTTC

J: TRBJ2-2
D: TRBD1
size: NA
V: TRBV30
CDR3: CAWMGTGRTGELFF
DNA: TGTGCCTGGATGGGGACAGGAAGGACCGGGGAGCTGTTTTTT

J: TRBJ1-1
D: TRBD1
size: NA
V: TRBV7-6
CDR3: CASSLRGLNTEAFF
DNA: TGTGCCAGCAGCCTGAGGGGGCTCAACACTGAAGCTTTCTTT

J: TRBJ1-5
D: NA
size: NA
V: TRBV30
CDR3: CAWSEPGLKNQPQHF
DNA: TGTGCCTGGAGTGAACCGGGACTCAAAAATCAGCCCCAGCATTTT

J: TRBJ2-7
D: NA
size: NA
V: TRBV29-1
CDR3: CSVAQGNYEQYF
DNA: TGCAGCGTTGCGCAGGGAAACTACGAGCAGTACTTC

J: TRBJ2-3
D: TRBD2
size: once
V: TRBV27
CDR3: CASSSGLAEYF
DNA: TGTGCCAGCAGTTCTGGACTAGCGGAGTATTTT

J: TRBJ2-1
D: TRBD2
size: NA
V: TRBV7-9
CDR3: CASSLVGTSGGNEQFF
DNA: TGTGCCAGCAGCTTAGTAGGGACTAGCGGGGGGAATGAGCAGTTCTTC

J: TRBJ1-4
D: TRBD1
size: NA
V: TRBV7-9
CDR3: CASSTGGPGEKLFF
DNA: TGTGCCAGCAGCACAGGGGGCCCGGGTGAAAAACTGTTTTTT

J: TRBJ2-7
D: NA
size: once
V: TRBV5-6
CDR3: CASSLFSSFYEQYF
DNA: TGTGCCAGCAGCTTGTTTTCTAGTTTTTACGAGCAGTACTTC

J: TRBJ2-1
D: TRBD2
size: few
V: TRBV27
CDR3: CASRTLAGVIDEQFF
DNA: TGTGCCAGCAGGACCTTAGCGGGAGTGATCGATGAGCAGTTCTTC

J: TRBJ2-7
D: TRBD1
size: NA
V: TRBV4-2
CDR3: CASSQEGSGGYEQYF
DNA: TGTGCCAGCAGCCAAGAGGGGTCAGGGGGCTACGAGCAGTACTTC

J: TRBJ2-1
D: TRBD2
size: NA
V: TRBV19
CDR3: CASSILAGGGFGEQFF
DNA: TGTGCCAGTAGTATACTAGCGGGGGGGGGTTTCGGTGAGCAGTTCTTC

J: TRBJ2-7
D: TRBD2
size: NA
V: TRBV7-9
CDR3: CASSLRTSGITYEQYF
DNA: TGTGCCAGCAGCTTAAGGACTAGCGGCATTACCTACGAGCAGTACTTC

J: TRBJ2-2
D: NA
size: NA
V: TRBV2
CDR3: CASSTQGNGELFF
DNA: TGTGCCAGCAGTACCCAGGGTAACGGGGAGCTGTTTTTT

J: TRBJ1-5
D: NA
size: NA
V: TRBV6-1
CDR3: CASSEAGKVTAFRAQHF
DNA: TGTGCCAGCAGTGAAGCGGGTAAGGTGACAGCCTTTCGGGCCCAGCATTTT

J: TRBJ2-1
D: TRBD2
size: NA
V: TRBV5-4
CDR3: CASSSLLAGVNNEQFF
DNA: TGTGCCAGCAGCTCCTTACTAGCGGGAGTAAACAATGAGCAGTTCTTC

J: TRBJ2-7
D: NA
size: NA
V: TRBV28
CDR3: CASSSLSDPVGAYEQYF
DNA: TGTGCCAGCAGTTCCCTTTCGGATCCGGTGGGGGCCTACGAGCAGTACTTC

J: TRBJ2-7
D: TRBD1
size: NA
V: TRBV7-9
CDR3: CASSSGTGGYPEQYF
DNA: TGTGCCAGCAGCTCGGGGACAGGGGGATACCCCGAGCAGTACTTC

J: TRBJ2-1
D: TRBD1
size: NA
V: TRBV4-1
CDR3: CASSEETGGLEQFF
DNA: TGCGCCAGCAGCGAGGAGACAGGGGGCCTTGAGCAGTTCTTC

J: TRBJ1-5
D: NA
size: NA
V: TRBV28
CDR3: CASSARGGSNQPQHF
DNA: TGTGCCAGCAGTGCCCGGGGAGGGAGCAATCAGCCCCAGCATTTT

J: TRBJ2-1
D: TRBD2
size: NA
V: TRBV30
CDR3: CAWNGGRASGEQFF
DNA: TGTGCCTGGAATGGCGGGAGGGCCTCCGGTGAGCAGTTCTTC

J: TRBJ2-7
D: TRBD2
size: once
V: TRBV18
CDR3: CASSPTSETYEQYF
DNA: TGTGCCAGCTCACCGACTAGCGAGACCTACGAGCAGTACTTC

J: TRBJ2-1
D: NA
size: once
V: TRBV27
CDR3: CASSKVPYNEQFF
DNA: TGTGCCAGCAGTAAAGTCCCCTACAATGAGCAGTTCTTC

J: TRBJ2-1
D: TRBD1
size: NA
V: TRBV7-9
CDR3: CASSFNQGVRYNEQFF
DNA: TGTGCCAGCAGCTTTAATCAGGGGGTACGCTACAATGAGCAGTTCTTC

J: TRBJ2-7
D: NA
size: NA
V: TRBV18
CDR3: CASSPPGRDPEQYF
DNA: TGTGCCAGCTCACCACCAGGGAGAGACCCCGAGCAGTACTTC

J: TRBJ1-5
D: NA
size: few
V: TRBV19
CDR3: CASSIEGGAVQPQHF
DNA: TGTGCCAGTAGTATAGAGGGTGGAGCGGTTCAGCCCCAGCATTTT

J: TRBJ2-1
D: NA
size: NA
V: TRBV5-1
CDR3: CASSFGGLGNEQFF
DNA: TGCGCCAGCAGCTTCGGGGGGCTGGGAAATGAGCAGTTCTTC

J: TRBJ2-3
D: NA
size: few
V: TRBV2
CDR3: CASSDSLSADTQYF
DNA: TGTGCCAGCAGTGACTCTCTGAGCGCAGATACGCAGTATTTT

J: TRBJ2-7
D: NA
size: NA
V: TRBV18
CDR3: CASSPLEGGRNEQYF
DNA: TGTGCCAGCTCACCGTTGGAGGGGGGGAGGAACGAGCAGTACTTC

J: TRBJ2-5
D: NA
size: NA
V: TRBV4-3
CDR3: CASSQDRRETQYF
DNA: TGCGCCAGCAGCCAAGACCGGAGAGAGACCCAGTACTTC

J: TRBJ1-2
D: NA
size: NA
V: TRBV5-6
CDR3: CASSLGAGSGYTF
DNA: TGTGCCAGCAGCTTGGGCGCGGGAAGCGGCTACACCTTC

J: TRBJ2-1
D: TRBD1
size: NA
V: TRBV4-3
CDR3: CASSQGQGLGNEQFF
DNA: TGCGCCAGCAGCCAAGGACAGGGTCTGGGCAATGAGCAGTTCTTC

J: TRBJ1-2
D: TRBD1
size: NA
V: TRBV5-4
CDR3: CASSGDRLLGYTF
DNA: TGTGCCAGCAGCGGGGACAGGCTCTTGGGCTACACCTTC

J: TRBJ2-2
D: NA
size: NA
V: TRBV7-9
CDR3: CASSLVRGRRDTGELFF
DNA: TGTGCCAGCAGCTTAGTCCGGGGGCGGCGGGACACCGGGGAGCTGTTTTTT

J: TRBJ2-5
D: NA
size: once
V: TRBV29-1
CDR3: CSVEATLARETQYF
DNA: TGCAGCGTTGAAGCCACATTGGCACGAGAGACCCAGTACTTC

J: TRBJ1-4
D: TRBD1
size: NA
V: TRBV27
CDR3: CASRGTAATNEKLFF
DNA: TGTGCCAGCAGGGGGACAGCTGCAACTAATGAAAAACTGTTTTTT

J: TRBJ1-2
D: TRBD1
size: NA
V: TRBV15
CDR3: CATSRDRDYGYTF
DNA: TGTGCCACCAGCAGGGACAGGGACTATGGCTACACCTTC

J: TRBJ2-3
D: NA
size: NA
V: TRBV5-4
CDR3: CASSLDSGGTDTQYF
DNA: TGTGCCAGCAGCTTGGACAGTGGAGGCACAGATACGCAGTATTTT

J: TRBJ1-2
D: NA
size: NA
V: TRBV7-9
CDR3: CASSYSGTDANYGYTF
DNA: TGTGCCAGCAGCTATTCCGGGACGGATGCTAACTATGGCTACACCTTC

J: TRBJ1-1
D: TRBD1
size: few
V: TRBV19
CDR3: CASSRPGGTEAFF
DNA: TGTGCCAGTAGTCGACCAGGGGGTACTGAAGCTTTCTTT

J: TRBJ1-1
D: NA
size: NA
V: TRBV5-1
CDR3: CASSFTAANTEAFF
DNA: TGCGCCAGCAGCTTCACAGCAGCGAACACTGAAGCTTTCTTT

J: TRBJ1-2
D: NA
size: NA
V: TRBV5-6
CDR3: CASTLLRDTYPYGYTF
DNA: TGTGCCAGCACCCTCCTCCGGGACACCTACCCCTATGGCTACACCTTC

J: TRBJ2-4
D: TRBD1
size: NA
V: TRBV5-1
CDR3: CASKPGQGWYIQYF
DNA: TGCGCCAGCAAACCGGGACAGGGTTGGTACATTCAGTACTTC

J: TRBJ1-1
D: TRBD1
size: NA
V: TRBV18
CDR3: CASSPIGTGITEAFF
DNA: TGTGCCAGCTCACCAATCGGGACAGGGATCACTGAAGCTTTCTTT

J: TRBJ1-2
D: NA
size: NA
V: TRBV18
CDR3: CASSPDSLYGYTF
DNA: TGTGCCAGCTCACCGGACAGTCTCTATGGCTACACCTTC

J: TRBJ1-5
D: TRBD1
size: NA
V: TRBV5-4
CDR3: CASSFMGTAQPQHF
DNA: TGTGCCAGCAGCTTTATGGGGACAGCTCAGCCCCAGCATTTT

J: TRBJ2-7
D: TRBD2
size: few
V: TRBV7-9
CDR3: CASSRGTSGAYEQYF
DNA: TGTGCCAGCAGCCGCGGGACTAGCGGGGCCTACGAGCAGTACTTC

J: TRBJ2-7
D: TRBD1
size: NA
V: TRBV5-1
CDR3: CATRQGKSSYEQYF
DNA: TGCGCCACCAGACAGGGAAAATCCAGCTACGAGCAGTACTTC

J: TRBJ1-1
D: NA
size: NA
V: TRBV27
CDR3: CASSWSIDTEAFF
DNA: TGTGCCAGCAGTTGGAGCATCGACACTGAAGCTTTCTTT

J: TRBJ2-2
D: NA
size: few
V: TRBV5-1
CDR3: CASLGDAANTGELFF
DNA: TGCGCCAGCTTGGGCGATGCGGCGAACACCGGGGAGCTGTTTTTT

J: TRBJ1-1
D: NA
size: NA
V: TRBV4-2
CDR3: CASSQATGNTEAFF
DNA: TGTGCCAGCAGCCAGGCGACAGGTAACACTGAAGCTTTCTTT

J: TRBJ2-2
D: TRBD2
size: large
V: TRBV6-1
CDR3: CASSGIAGDTGELFF
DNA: TGTGCCAGCAGTGGTATAGCGGGGGACACCGGGGAGCTGTTTTTT

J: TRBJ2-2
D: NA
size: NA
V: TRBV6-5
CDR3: CASSYKGRSYTGELFF
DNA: TGTGCCAGCAGTTATAAGGGGAGGTCGTACACCGGGGAGCTGTTTTTT